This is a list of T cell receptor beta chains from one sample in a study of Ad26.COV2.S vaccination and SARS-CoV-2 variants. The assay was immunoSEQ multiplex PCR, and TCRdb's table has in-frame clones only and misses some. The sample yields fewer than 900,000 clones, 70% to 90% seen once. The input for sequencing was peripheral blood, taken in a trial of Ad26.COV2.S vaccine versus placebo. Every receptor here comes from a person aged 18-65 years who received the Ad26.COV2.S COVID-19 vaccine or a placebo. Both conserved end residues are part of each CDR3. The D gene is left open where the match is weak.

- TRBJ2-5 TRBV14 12 TGTGCCAGCAGCCAGCGAAGGGAGACCCAGTACTTC CASSQRRETQYF
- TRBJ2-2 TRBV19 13 TGTGCCAGTAGTATAGGGGTTGGCGGGGAGCTGTTTTTT CASSIGVGGELFF
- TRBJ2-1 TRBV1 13 TGCACCAGGTGGGAGGGCTCCTACAATGAGCAGTTCTTC CTRWEGSYNEQFF
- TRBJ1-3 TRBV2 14 TGTGCCAGCAACGAAGGGAGCTCTGGAAACACCATATATTTT CASNEGSSGNTIYF
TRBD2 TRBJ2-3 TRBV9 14 TGTGCCAGCAGCGACGGGGGGAGTACAGATACGCAGTATTTT CASSDGGSTDTQYF
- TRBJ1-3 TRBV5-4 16 TGTGCCAGCAGCTTAATTGGTACTAACTCTGGAAACACCATATATTTT CASSLIGTNSGNTIYF
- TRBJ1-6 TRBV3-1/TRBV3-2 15 TGTGCCAGCAGCCAAGGTATAGGACGTGGTTCACCCCTCCACTTT CASSQGIGRGSPLHF
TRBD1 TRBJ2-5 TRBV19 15 TGTGCCAGTAGTAATACAGGGGCCCCAGGAGAGACCCAGTACTTC CASSNTGAPGETQYF
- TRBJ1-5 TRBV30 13 TGTGCCTGGAGCCAAGACAGCTATCAGCCCCAGCATTTT CAWSQDSYQPQHF
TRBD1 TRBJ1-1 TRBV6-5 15 TGTGCCAGCGGACCCCTAACAGGGGATACGACTGAAGCTTTCTTT CASGPLTGDTTEAFF
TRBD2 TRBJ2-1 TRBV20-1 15 TGCAGTGCTAGTAGGGGCCCCGGTGGGAGGGATGAGCAGTTCTTC CSASRGPGGRDEQFF
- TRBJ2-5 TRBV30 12 TGTGCCTGGAGTGTAATACTGGAGACCCAGTACTTC CAWSVILETQYF
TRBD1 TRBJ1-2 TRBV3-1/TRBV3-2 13 TGTGCCAGCAGCAAGGGACAGCTCTATGGCTACACCTTC CASSKGQLYGYTF
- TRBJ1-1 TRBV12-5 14 TGTGCTAGTGGTCCAGCGGGACAAAGCACTGAAGCTTTCTTT CASGPAGQSTEAFF
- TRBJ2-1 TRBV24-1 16 TGTGCCACCAGTCAGGGTGGGAGTACTAGCTACAATGAGCAGTTCTTC CATSQGGSTSYNEQFF
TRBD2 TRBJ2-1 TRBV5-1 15 TGCGCCAGCAGACCACTAGCGTTAGCCTACAATGAGCAGTTCTTC CASRPLALAYNEQFF